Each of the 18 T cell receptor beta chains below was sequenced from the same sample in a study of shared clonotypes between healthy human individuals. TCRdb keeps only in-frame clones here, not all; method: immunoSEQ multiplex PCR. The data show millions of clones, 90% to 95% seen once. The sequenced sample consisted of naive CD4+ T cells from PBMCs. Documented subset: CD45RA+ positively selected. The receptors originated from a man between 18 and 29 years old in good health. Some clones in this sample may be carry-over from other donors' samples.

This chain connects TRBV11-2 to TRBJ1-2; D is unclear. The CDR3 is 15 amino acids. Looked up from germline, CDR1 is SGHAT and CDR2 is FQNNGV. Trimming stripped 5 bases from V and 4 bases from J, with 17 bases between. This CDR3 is CASSPVAWVVYGYTF. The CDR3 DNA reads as TGTGCCAGCAGCCCCGTGGCGTGGGTGGTCTATGGCTACACCTTC.

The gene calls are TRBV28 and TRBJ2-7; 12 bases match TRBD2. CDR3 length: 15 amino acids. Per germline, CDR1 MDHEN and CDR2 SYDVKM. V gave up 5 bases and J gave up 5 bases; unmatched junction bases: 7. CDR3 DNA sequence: TGTGCCAGCAGTCCTCCGACTAGCGGGAGCCACGAGCAGTACTTC. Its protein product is CASSPPTSGSHEQYF.

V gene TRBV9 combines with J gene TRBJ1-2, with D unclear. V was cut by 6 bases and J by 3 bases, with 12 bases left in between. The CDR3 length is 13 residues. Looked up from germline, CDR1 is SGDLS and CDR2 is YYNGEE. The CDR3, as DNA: TGTGCCAGCACCGCGATGGGCGACTATGGCTACACCTTC. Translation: CASTAMGDYGYTF.

CDR3 loop: CASSWRGRGYTF. CDR3 sequence (DNA): TGTGCCAGCAGTTGGAGGGGGCGGGGCTACACCTTC. This rearrangement joins TRBV28 to TRBJ1-2; the match to TRBD1 covers 7 bases. V was clipped by 4 bases and J by 8 bases; unmatched bases: 4. The germline V gene has CDR1 MDHEN and CDR2 SYDVKM. This CDR3 has 12 residues.

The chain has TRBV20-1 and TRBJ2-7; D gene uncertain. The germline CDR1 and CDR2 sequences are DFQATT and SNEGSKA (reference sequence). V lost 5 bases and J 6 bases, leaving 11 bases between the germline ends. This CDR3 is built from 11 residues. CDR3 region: CSALYAREQYF. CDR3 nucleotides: TGCAGTGCTTTGTACGCGCGCGAGCAGTACTTC.

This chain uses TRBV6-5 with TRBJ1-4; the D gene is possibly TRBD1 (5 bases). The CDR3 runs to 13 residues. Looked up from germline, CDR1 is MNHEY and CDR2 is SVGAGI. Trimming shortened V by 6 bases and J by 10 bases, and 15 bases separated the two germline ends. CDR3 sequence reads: CASRRQPRGKLFF. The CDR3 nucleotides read TGTGCCAGCAGGCGACAGCCACGTGGAAAACTGTTTTTT.

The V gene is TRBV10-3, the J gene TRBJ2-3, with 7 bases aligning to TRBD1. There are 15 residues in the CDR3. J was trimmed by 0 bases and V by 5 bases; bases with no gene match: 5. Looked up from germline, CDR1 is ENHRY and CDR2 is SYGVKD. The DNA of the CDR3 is TGTGCCATCAGTTGGACAGGCTCTAGCACAGATACGCAGTATTTT. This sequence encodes CAISWTGSSTDTQYF.

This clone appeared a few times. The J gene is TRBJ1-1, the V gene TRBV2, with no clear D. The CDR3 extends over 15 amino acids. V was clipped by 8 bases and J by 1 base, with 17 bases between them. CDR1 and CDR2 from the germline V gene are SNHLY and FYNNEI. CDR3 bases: TGTGCCAGCCGAGGCAGAGAAGGGCCGAACACTGAAGCTTTCTTT. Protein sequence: CASRGREGPNTEAFF.

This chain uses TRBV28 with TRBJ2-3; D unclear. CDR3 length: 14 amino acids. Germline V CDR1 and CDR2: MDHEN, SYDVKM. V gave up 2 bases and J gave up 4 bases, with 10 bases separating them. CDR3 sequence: CASSLAAGPDTQYF. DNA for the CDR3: TGTGCCAGCAGTTTAGCCGCCGGTCCAGATACGCAGTATTTT.

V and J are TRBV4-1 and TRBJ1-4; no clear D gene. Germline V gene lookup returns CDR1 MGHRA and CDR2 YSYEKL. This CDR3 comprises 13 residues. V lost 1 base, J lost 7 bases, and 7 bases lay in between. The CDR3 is CASSQGRLEKLFF. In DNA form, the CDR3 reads TGCGCCAGCAGCCAAGGTCGCCTTGAAAAACTGTTTTTT.

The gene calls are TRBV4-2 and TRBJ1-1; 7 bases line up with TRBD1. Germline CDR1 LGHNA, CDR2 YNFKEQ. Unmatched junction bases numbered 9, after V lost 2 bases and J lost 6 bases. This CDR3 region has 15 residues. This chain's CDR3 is CASSQIGGEGAEAFF. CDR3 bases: TGTGCCAGCAGCCAAATAGGGGGCGAGGGGGCTGAAGCTTTCTTT.

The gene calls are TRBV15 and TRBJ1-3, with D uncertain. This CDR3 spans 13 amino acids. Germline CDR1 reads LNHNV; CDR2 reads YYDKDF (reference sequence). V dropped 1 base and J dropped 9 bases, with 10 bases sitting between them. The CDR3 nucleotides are TGTGCCACCAGCAGAGGTGGCGTTCCCACCATATATTTT. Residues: CATSRGGVPTIYF.

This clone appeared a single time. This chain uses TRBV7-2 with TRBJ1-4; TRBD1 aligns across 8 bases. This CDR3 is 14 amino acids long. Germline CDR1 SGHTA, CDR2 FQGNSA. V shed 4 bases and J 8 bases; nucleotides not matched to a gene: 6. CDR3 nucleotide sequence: TGTGCCAGCAGCTCCCAGGGGGCAACGGAAAAACTGTTTTTT. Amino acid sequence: CASSSQGATEKLFF.

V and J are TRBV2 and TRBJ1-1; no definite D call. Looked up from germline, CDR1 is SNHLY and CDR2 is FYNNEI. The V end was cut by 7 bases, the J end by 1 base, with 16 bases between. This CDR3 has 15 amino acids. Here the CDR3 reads CASTLTPWENTEAFF. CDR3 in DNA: TGTGCCAGCACTCTGACCCCCTGGGAGAACACTGAAGCTTTCTTT.

CDR3 DNA sequence: TGTGCCTGGACCCCAACAGGGAATTCCTACGAGCAGTACTTC. It is translated as CAWTPTGNSYEQYF. The chain carries TRBV30 and TRBJ2-7; D might be TRBD1 (6 bases). V lost 4 bases and J 1 base, leaving 14 bases between the germline ends. This CDR3 is built from 14 residues. Germline V gene data show CDR1 as GTSNPN and CDR2 as SVGIG (reference sequence).

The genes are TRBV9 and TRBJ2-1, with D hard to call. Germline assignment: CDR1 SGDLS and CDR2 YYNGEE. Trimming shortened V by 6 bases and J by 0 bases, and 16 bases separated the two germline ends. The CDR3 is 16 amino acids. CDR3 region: CASNSPWTNSYNEQFF. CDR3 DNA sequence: TGTGCCAGCAATTCCCCCTGGACCAACTCCTACAATGAGCAGTTCTTC.

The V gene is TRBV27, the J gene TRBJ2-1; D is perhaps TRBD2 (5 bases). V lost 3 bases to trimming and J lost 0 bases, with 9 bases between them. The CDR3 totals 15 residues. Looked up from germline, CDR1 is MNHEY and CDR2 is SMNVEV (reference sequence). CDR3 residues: CASSFSGPSYNEQFF. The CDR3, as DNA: TGTGCCAGCAGTTTCAGCGGACCCTCCTACAATGAGCAGTTCTTC.

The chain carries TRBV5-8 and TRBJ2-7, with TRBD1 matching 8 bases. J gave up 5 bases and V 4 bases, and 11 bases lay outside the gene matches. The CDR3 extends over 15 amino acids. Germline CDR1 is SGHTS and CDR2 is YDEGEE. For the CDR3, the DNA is TGTGCCAGCAGCCAGGGTCGGACAGGGCTCAACGAGCAGTACTTC. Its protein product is CASSQGRTGLNEQYF.